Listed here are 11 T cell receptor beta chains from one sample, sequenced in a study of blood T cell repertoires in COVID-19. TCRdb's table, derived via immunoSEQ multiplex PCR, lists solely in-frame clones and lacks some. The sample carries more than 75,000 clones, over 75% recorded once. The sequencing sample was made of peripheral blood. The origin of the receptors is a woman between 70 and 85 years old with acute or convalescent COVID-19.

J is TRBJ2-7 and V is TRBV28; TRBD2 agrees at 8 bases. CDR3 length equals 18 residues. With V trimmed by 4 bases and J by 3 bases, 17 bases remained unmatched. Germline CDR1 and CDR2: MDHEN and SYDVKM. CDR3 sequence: CASSSPGTSGPFSYEQYV. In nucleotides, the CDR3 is TGTGCCAGCAGTTCCCCCGGCACTAGCGGTCCCTTTAGCTACGAGCAGTACGTC.

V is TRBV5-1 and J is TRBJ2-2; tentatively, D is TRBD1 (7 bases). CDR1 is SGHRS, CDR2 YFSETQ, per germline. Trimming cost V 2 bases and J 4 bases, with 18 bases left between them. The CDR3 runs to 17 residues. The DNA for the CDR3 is TGCGCCAGCAGCTTTCTGGGAGCGCAGGGGGGCACCGGGGAGCTGTTTTTT. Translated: CASSFLGAQGGTGELFF.

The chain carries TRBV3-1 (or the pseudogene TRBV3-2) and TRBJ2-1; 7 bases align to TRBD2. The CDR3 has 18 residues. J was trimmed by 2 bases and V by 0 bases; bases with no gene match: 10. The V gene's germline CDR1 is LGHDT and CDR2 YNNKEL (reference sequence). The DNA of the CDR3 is TGTGCCAGCAGCCAAGAACCCATAGCGGGCCTTACCTACAATGAGCAGTTCTTC. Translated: CASSQEPIAGLTYNEQFF.

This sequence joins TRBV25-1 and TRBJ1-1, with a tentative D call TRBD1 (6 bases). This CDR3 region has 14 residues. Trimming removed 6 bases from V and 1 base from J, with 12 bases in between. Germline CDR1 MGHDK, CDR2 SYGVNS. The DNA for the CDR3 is TGTGCCAGCAGAAATCCGGGACAGAACACTGAAGCTTTCTTT. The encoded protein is CASRNPGQNTEAFF.

The DNA of the CDR3 is TGTGCCAGCAGCGGGGCAGACCTCTATGGCTACACCTTC. Protein: CASSGADLYGYTF. The chain uses TRBV9 and TRBJ1-2; D is ambiguous. Germline V CDR1 and CDR2: SGDLS, YYNGEE. There are 13 residues in the CDR3. The V gene lost 3 bases and the J gene lost 4 bases, with 10 bases spanning the gap. Complete variable domain (other parts from reference TRBV9 and TRBJ1-2): DSGVTQTPKHLITATGQRVTLRCSPRSGDLSVYWYQQSLDQGLQFLIQYYNGEERAKGNILERFSAQQFPDLHSELNLSSLELGDSALYFCASSGADLYGYTFGSGTRLTVV.

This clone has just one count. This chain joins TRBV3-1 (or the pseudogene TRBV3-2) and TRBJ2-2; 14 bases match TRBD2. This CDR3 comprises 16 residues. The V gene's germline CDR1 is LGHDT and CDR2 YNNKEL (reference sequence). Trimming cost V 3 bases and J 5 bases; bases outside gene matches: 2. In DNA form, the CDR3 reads TGTGCCAGCAGCCAGACTAGCGGGGGGGCGACCGGGGAGCTGTTTTTT. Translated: CASSQTSGGATGELFF.

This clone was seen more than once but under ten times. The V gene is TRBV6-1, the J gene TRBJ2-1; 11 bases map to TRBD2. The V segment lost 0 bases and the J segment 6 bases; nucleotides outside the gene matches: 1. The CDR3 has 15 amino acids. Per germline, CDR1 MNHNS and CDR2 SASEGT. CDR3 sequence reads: CASSEASGGANEQFF. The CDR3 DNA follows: TGTGCCAGCAGTGAAGCTAGCGGGGGGGCCAATGAGCAGTTCTTC.

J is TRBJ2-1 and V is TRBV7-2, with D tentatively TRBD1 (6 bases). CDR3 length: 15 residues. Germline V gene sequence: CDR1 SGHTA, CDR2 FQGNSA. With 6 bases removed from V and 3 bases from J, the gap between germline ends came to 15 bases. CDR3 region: CASRFSTGVYNEQFF. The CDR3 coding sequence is TGTGCCAGCAGGTTCTCGACAGGAGTCTACAATGAGCAGTTCTTC. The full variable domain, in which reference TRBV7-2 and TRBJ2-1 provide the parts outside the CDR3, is GAGVSQSPSNKVTEKGKDVELRCDPISGHTALYWYRQSLGQGLEFLIYFQGNSAPDKSGLPSDRFSAERTGGSVSTLTIQRTQQEDSAVYLCASRFSTGVYNEQFFGPGTRLTVL.

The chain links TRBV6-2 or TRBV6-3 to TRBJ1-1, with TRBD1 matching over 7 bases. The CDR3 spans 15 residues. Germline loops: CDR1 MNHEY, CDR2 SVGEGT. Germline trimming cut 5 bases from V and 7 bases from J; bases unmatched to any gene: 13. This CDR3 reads CASSGSKQGMVEAFF. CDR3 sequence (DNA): TGTGCCAGCAGTGGATCGAAACAGGGGATGGTTGAAGCTTTCTTT.

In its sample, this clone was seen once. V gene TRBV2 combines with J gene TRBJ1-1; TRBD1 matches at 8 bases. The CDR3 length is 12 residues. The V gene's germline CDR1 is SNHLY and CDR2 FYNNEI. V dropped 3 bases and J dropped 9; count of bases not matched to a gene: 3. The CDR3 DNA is TGTGCCAGCAGTGAGCGGGACAGGAAAGCTTTCTTT. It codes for CASSERDRKAFF.

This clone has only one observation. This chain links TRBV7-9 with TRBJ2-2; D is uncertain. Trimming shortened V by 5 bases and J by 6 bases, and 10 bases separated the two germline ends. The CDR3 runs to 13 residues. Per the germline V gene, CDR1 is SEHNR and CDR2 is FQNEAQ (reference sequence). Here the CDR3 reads CASSPTWPGELFF. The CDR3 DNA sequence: TGTGCCAGCAGCCCAACATGGCCCGGGGAGCTGTTTTTT.